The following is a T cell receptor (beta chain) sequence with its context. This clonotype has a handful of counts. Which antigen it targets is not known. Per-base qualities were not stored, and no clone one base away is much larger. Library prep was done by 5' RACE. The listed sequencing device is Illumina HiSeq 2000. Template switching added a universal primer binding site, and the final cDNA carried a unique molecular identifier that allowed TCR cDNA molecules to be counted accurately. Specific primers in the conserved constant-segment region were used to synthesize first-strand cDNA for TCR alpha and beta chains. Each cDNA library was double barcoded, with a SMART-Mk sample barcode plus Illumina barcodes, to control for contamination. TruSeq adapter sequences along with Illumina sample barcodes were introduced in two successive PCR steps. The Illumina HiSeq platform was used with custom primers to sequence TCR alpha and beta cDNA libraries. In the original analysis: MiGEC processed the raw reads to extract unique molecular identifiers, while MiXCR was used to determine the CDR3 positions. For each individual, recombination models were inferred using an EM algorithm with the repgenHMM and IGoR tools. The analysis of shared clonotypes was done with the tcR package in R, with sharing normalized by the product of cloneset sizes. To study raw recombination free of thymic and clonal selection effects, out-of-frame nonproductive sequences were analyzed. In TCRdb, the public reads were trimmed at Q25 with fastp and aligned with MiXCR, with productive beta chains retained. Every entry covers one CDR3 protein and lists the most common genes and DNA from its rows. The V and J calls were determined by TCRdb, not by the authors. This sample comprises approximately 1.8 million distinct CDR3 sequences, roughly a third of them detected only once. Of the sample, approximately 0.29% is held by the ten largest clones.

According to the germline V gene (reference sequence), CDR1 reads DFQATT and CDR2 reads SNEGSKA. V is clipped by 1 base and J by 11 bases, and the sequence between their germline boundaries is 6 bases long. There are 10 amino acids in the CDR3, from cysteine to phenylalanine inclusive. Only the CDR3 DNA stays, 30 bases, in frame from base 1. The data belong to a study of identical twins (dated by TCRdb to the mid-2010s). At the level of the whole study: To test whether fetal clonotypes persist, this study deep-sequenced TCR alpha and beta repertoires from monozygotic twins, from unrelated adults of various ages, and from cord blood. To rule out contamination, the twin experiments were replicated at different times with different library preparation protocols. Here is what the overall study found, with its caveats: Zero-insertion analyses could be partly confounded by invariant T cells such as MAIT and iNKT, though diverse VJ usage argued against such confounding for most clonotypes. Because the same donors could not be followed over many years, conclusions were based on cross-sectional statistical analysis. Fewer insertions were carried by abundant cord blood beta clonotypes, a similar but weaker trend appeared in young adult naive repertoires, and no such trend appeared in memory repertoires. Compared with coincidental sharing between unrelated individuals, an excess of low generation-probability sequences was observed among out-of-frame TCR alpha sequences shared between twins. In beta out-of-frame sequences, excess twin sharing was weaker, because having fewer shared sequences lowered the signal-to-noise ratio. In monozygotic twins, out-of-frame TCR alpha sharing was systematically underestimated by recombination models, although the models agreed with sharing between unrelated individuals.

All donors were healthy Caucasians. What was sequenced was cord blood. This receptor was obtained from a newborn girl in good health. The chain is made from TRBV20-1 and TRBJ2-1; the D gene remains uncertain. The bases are TGCAGTGCTAGAGTCGCTAAGCAGTTCTTC. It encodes CSARVAKQFF.